The sequence of this T cell receptor (beta chain) was determined in a study of OX40 agonist ivuxolimab in advanced cancers. Study background: In this trial design, patients received ivuxolimab intravenously at 0.01 to 10 mg/kg every 2 weeks. Every patient in dose escalation had hepatocellular carcinoma, melanoma, renal cell or head and neck cancer. Study findings and constraints: Among expanded peripheral T cells, antigen specificity went undetermined.

The timepoints at which blood was sampled were baseline, cycle 4 day 1, and cycle 7 day 1. Produced via immunoSEQ multiplex PCR; TCRdb's table is partial and in-frame only. Among more than 10,000 clones listed, 70% to 75% were seen once. This clone is deemed medium-sized. The antigen is unknown. Looked up from germline, CDR1 is LGHNA and CDR2 is YSLEER. The CDR3 sequence is 15 residues long. Between the trimmed V and J ends, which lost 0 bases and 1 base, there was a span of 10 bases. The receptor comes from an adult with an advanced solid tumor such as melanoma, head and neck, liver or kidney cancer. The starting material was CD4+ or CD8+ T cells sorted from blood, obtained in a trial of the OX40 agonist ivuxolimab. This sequence joins TRBV4-3 and TRBJ2-7; D uncertain. This chain's CDR3 is CASSQDRRTSYEQYF. CDR3 DNA: TGCGCCAGCAGCCAAGATCGCAGAACATCCTACGAGCAGTACTTC.